This T cell receptor (beta chain) was retrieved from a study of CD8+ T cells in alopecia areata. Study conclusions and caveats: Tofacitinib significantly lowered scalp clonality and expanded CD8+ clones among the top 100. In scalp and blood, many expanded lesional clones persisted during tofacitinib.

The CDR3 spans 13 residues. Trimming took 2 bases from V and 4 from J; bases not matched to a gene: 4. Germline assignment: CDR1 SQVTM and CDR2 ANQGSEA. A word on this clone: Its antigen is still unknown.

Treatment reported: oral pan-JAK inhibitor, 5-10 mg twice daily. Extracted RNA was reverse transcribed, and the resulting cDNA served as sequencing template. Here immunoSEQ multiplex PCR was the method, and the copy in TCRdb shows in-frame clones only, minus some. The sample has some 170,000 clones, about 55% seen once; the top ten hold 11%. The chain combines TRBV29-1 with TRBJ1-2; the match to TRBD1 covers 7 bases. Material: CD8+ T cells sorted from blood, obtained at week 24, from a patient treated with tofacitinib. The sequence derives from a human donor with alopecia areata. The CDR3 DNA reads as TGCAGCGTTGAACAGGGGGTTTCCTATGGCTACACCTTC. Translated, it gives CSVEQGVSYGYTF.